This T cell receptor (beta chain) was captured by sequencing in a study of cytomegalovirus exposure and HLA in healthy donors. Study-wide points: It was taken for granted in presence/absence analyses that sequencing depth across donors was roughly uniform. Listed as cytomegalovirus-associated were 150 or so TCR beta chains. TCR beta V segments were, for the most part, productive about 87% or about 30% of the time in an earlier analysis.

PCR amplification relied on 60 Vbeta primers (plus 13 Jbeta primers). Only in-frame clones appear in the TCRdb table, and some are missing; sequencing was by immunoSEQ multiplex PCR. The sample yields 100,000 or so clones, 77% seen once. CDR1 and CDR2 from the germline V gene are MNHEY and SVGAGI. Losses at the gene ends were 4 bases for V and 10 bases for J; bases not matched to a gene: 13. This CDR3 region has 16 residues. To note about this clone: Its antigen is still unknown.

Sequencing was done on a sample of PBMCs. This sequence was found in a man aged 35-49 years in good health and CMV-seropositive. The genes are TRBV6-5 and TRBJ1-6; 7 positions match TRBD1. The CDR3 sequence: CASSFNRGRDGSPLHF. The CDR3 DNA reads as TGTGCCAGCAGTTTTAACAGGGGAAGGGATGGATCACCCCTCCACTTT.